In this sample, the clone carrying this T cell receptor beta chain turned up a few times. Its target is unknown. This sample was included in a study of regulatory T cells in long-lasting Graves disease. Study conclusions and caveats: Persistent Graves' disease cases displayed lower TCR diversity than newly diagnosed ones. Blood alone, not thyroid tissue, was studied.

Time point described: newly diagnosed GD, antithyroid drugs for less than 3 months. RNA isolated from PBMCs was used to make the TCR library. The CDR3 loop spans 15 amino acids. Germline CDR1 reads SGHRS; CDR2 reads YFSETQ. V was cut by 0 bases and J by 1 base, with 10 bases left in between. Libraries of TCR beta came from iRepertoire HTBI primers plus Arm-PCR of CDR3 regions. TCRdb independently ran MiXCR on the multiplex PCR reads; one entry per CDR3 protein. This table has 560,000 or so distinct CDR3 sequences, approximately 16% appearing once. These records were also assigned to another study, of T cells in Graves' hyperthyroidism and ophthalmopathy. As that study records: Exclusions: uncontrolled infection, other autoimmune disease, pregnancy, lactation.

This clonotype was sampled from a man aged 18 to 29 with Graves disease. Sample: peripheral blood mononuclear cells (PBMCs), taken at new diagnosis, from a patient treated with antithyroid drugs. The chain has TRBV5-1 and TRBJ1-1; D gene unclear. The CDR3 here is CASSLGSLRNTEAFF. Written as DNA, the CDR3 is TGCGCCAGCAGCTTGGGCAGCCTTCGGAACACTGAAGCTTTCTTT.